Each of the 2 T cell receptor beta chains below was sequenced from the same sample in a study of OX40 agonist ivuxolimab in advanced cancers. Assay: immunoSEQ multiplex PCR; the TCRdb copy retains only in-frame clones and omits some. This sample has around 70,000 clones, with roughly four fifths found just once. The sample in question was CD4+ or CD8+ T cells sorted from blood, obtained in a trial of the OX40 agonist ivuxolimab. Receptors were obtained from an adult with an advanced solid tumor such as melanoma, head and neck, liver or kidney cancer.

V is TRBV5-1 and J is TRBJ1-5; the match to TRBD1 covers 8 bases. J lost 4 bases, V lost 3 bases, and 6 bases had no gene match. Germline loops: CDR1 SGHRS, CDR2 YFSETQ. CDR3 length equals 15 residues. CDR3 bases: TGCGCCAGCAGCTCCTCAGGGGGCCGAAATCAGCCCCAGCATTTT. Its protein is CASSSSGGRNQPQHF.

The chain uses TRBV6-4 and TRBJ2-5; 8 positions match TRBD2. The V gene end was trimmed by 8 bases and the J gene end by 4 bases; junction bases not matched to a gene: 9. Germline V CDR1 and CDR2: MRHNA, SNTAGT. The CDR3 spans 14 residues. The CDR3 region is CASRRGEPGETQYF. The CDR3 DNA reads TGTGCCAGCCGGCGGGGGGAGCCGGGAGAGACCCAGTACTTC.